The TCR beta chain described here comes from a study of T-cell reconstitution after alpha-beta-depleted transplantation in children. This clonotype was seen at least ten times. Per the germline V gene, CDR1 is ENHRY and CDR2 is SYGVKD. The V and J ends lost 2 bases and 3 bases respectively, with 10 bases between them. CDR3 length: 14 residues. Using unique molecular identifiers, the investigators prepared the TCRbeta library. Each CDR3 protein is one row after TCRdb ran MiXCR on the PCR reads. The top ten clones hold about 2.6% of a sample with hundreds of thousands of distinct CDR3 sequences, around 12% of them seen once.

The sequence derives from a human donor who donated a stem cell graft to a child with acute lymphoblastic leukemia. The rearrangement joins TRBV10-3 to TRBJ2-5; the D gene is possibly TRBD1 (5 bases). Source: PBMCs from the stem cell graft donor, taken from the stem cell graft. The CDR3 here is CAISERGSKETQYF. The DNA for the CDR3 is TGTGCCATCAGTGAGAGGGGCAGCAAAGAGACCCAGTACTTC.